Presented here are 12 T cell receptor beta chains from one specimen sequenced in a study of T-cell memory formation after mild COVID-19. In TCRdb, the 5' RACE reads were re-called with MiXCR into one record per CDR3 protein. Of over 300,000 distinct CDR3 sequences listed, 20% to 25% were seen once; the top ten hold 21%. Sequenced input: PBMCs or a T cell subset sorted from them (not recorded which). Receptors originate from a man younger than 30 who had mild COVID-19 (a few samples of this study predate the infection). Cell type and time point are not known.

The rearrangement uses TRBV12-3 or TRBV12-4 and TRBJ2-5; D is unresolved. The CDR3 is made up of 15 amino acids. Trimming cost V 0 bases and J 0 bases, with 8 bases left between them. The CDR3 DNA reads TGTGCCAGCAGTTTAGCGCGGACCTACCAAGAGACCCAGTACTTC. Residues: CASSLARTYQETQYF.

This chain links TRBV10-3 with TRBJ1-2; TRBD1 matches 10 bases. The CDR3 length is 14 residues. Germline trimming cut 4 bases from V and 4 bases from J; bases unmatched to any gene: 3. CDR1 and CDR2 (germline): ENHRY, SYGVKD. CDR3 sequence (DNA): TGTGCCATCAGTGGACAGGGGGCAGGCTATGGCTACACCTTC. Its translation is CAISGQGAGYGYTF.

The chain joins TRBV15 to TRBJ1-5; 7 nucleotides agree with TRBD1. Germline lookup yields CDR1 LNHNV and CDR2 YYDKDF (reference sequence). This CDR3 contains 14 residues. The trim removed 8 bases at V and 4 bases at J, leaving 8 bases unmatched. CDR3 DNA: TGTGCCACCGGGGACGTACAGGGGAATCAGCCCCAGCATTTT. This gives the protein CATGDVQGNQPQHF.

The chain has TRBV20-1 and TRBJ2-1; 8 nucleotides line up with TRBD1. The CDR3 loop spans 15 amino acids. Germline-derived CDR1 and CDR2 are DFQATT and SNEGSKA (reference sequence). V trimming: 6 bases; J trimming: 4 bases; junction bases outside the gene matches: 11. In DNA form, the CDR3 reads TGCAGTGCAGCAGTTGCAGGGGGCCCTTACAATGAGCAGTTCTTC. Protein product: CSAAVAGGPYNEQFF.

The genes are TRBV21-1 and TRBJ1-5; the table's TRBD1 call for D was not verified on the DNA. TRBV21-1 is shown as a pseudogene. The CDR3 contains 17 residues. CDR3 bases: TGTGCCAGCAGCAAAATCGGGGGCAGGTTCCGCAATCAGCCCCAGCATTTT. It encodes CASSKIGGRFRNQPQHF.

This clonotype was counted ten times or more. V and J are TRBV5-6 and TRBJ2-7; TRBD1 aligns across 7 bases. Germline V gives CDR1 SGHDT, CDR2 YYEEEE. After removal of 4 bases from V and 7 bases from J, the junction contained 5 bases not matched to a gene. This CDR3 is built from 12 residues. The CDR3: CASSRTGREQYV. CDR3 nucleotides: TGTGCCAGCAGCCGGACAGGTAGAGAGCAGTACGTC.

The rearrangement uses TRBV4-3 and TRBJ2-7; the D is unclear. CDR1 is LGHNA, CDR2 YSLEER, per germline. Trimming pared 0 bases from V and 3 bases from J, leaving 6 bases between. There are 13 residues in the CDR3. The CDR3 spells CASSQDRYYEQYV. CDR3 in DNA: TGCGCCAGCAGCCAAGACAGGTACTACGAGCAGTACGTC.

In its sample, this clonotype was seen once. The rearrangement links TRBV5-1 to TRBJ2-1; 7 nucleotides line up with TRBD1. V was pared by 0 bases and J by 8 bases, with 14 bases of the junction left unmatched. The CDR3 runs 17 residues. CDR1 is SGHRS, CDR2 YFSETQ, per germline. CDR3 sequence: CASSLGHRDSRLDEQFF. CDR3 in DNA: TGCGCCAGCAGCTTGGGACACCGGGACAGTAGGTTGGATGAGCAGTTCTTC.

The genes are TRBV20-1 and TRBJ2-1, with no clear D. This CDR3 is built from 11 residues. CDR1 DFQATT and CDR2 SNEGSKA come from the germline V gene (reference sequence). Trimming cost V 4 bases and J 9 bases, with 10 bases left between them. The chain's CDR3 is CSATIGGEQFF. DNA for the CDR3: TGCAGTGCTACCATAGGCGGTGAGCAGTTCTTC.

CDR3 loop: CASTPGGGYYGYTF. The DNA of the CDR3 is TGTGCCAGCACCCCCGGAGGAGGATACTATGGCTACACCTTC. V and J are TRBV7-2 and TRBJ1-2; D is ambiguous. V was clipped by 7 bases and J by 3 bases, with 15 bases between them. CDR1 is SGHTA and CDR2 is FQGNSA in the germline V gene. This CDR3 comprises 14 residues.

The chain has TRBV7-3 and TRBJ2-5; D is unclear. Germline-derived CDR1 and CDR2 are SGHTA and FQGTGA. The CDR3 extends over 15 amino acids. Trimming stripped 3 bases from V and 1 base from J, with 12 bases between. CDR3 amino acids: CASSFVGNSQETQYF. As DNA, the CDR3 is TGTGCCAGCAGCTTCGTTGGGAACTCCCAAGAGACCCAGTACTTC.

J is TRBJ2-7 and V is TRBV9, with D perhaps TRBD1 (5 bases). CDR1 SGDLS and CDR2 YYNGEE come from the germline V gene. The V end was cut by 6 bases, the J end by 12 bases, with 13 bases between. This CDR3 has 10 amino acids. The CDR3 loop is CASTRQGRYV. CDR3 in DNA: TGTGCCAGCACCCGCCAGGGTAGGTACGTC.